This TCR beta chain was sequenced during a study of OX40 agonist ivuxolimab in advanced cancers. Study-level background: The dose-escalation cohort was around 83% male, with a mean age of 60 years, ranging roughly 23 to 85. General study findings and limits: At 0.1 to 3.0 mg/kg, clonal expansion of CD4+ and CD8+ blood T cells had occurred by week 6. The study found that CD8+ T cells averaged more expanded clones than CD4+.

As regards this clone: Its antigen is unidentified.

V shed 0 bases and J 6 bases; nucleotides not matched to a gene: 4. This CDR3 region has 14 residues. CDR1 is SGHRS, CDR2 YFSETQ, per germline. Only in-frame clones appear in the TCRdb table, and some are missing; sequencing was by immunoSEQ multiplex PCR. Counted here are more than 50,000 clones, 70% to 85% occurring once; the ten biggest clones make up about an eighth. The chain couples TRBV5-1 to TRBJ2-7; 9 bases match TRBD1. The clonotype was recovered from an adult with an advanced solid tumor such as melanoma, head and neck, liver or kidney cancer. The sample in question was CD4+ or CD8+ T cells sorted from blood, obtained in a trial of the OX40 agonist ivuxolimab. The CDR3 reads CASSLGGTGPEQYF. The DNA for the CDR3 is TGCGCCAGCAGCTTGGGGGGGACAGGGCCCGAGCAGTACTTC.